The following is a TCR beta chain sequence with its context. Its antigen is not identified. Trimming cost V 1 base and J 0 bases; bases outside gene matches: 2. The CDR3 loop spans 14 amino acids. Germline-derived CDR1 and CDR2 are GTSNPN and SVGIG (reference sequence). These data come from a study of OX40 agonist ivuxolimab in advanced cancers. Study outcomes and limitations: CD4+ and CD8+ blood T cells expanded clonally by week 6 at 0.1 to 3.0 mg/kg.

Clones were read by immunoSEQ multiplex PCR, and TCRdb kept only the in-frame ones, dropping some. The sample holds around 74,000 clones, over 75% seen once. This TCR was recovered from an adult with an advanced solid tumor such as melanoma, head and neck, liver or kidney cancer. The sequencing used CD4+ or CD8+ T cells sorted from blood, collected in a trial of the OX40 agonist ivuxolimab. This chain links TRBV30 with TRBJ1-2, with TRBD1 matching 7 bases. The CDR3 DNA reads TGTGCCTGGAGTGCAGGGGGAGCTAACTATGGCTACACCTTC. It translates to CAWSAGGANYGYTF.